This TCR beta chain was profiled in a study of blood T cells in healthy people across ages. General observations from the study: Estimates of total diversity, which came from one million sequenced T cells, were considered to be underestimates. Donors of long life had a larger count of naive CD4+ cells and greater diversity than aged donors.

A word on this clonotype: Its antigen is unknown.

The V gene end was trimmed by 7 bases and the J gene end by 6 bases; junction bases not matched to a gene: 6. CDR3 length: 14 residues. Germline values: CDR1 KGHDR, CDR2 SFDVKD. Then a second PCR, running roughly 7 to 11 cycles, was carried out with a sample-barcoded 5' primer and a J-beta primer mix. Each TCR beta cDNA got a 12-nucleotide random molecular identifier. TCRdb fed the 5' RACE reads into MiXCR, producing one record per CDR3 protein. The sample lists about 1 million distinct CDR3 sequences, under 55% occurring once. This TCR came from a woman aged 55-70 years in good health. This chain uses TRBV24-1 with TRBJ2-2, with 8 bases lining up with TRBD1. Sequenced material: blood. CDR3 sequence: CATSPGGKSGELFF. DNA for the CDR3: TGTGCCACCAGCCCAGGGGGCAAGTCCGGGGAGCTGTTTTTT.